This T cell receptor beta chain was recorded in a study of blood T cells in healthy people across ages. Study-wide results and limits: Strong correlation existed between TCR beta diversity and naive T cell percentage.

Primed by a sample-barcoded 5' primer and a J-beta primer mix, a second PCR proceeded for about 7 to 11 cycles. The template-switch adaptor, which had 12 random nucleotides, put a tag on each cDNA molecule. CDR3-containing paired-end reads numbered at least 3 million in each sample. TCRdb reprocessed the 5' RACE reads with MiXCR, giving one entry per CDR3 protein. This table holds 1.5 million to 2 million distinct CDR3 sequences, 28% found once. This clonotype has only a few counts. Its antigen is not identified. The junction departs from germline at one end; a sequencing error may be responsible. This CDR3 region has 18 residues. From germline, CDR1 is SGHTA and CDR2 FQGNSA.

This rearrangement joins TRBV7-2 to TRBJ2-6, with D possibly TRBD2 on 6 matching bases. This clonotype was obtained from a woman aged 25-40 years in good health. The sample was blood. The CDR3 DNA is TGTGCCGGCAGCGGGTCCCGGGGAGCGGGCCCTGGGGCCAACGTCCTGACTTTC. This codes for CAGSGSRGAGPGANVLTF. Variable domain in full (rest from reference TRBV7-2 and TRBJ2-6): GAGVSQSPSNKVTEKGKDVELRCDPISGHTALYWYRQSLGQGLEFLIYFQGNSAPDKSGLPSDRFSAERTGGSVSTLTIQRTQQEDSAVYLCAGSGSRGAGPGANVLTFGAGSRLTVL.